These T cell receptor beta chains were read from a single sample in a study of cytomegalovirus exposure and HLA in healthy donors. Assay: immunoSEQ multiplex PCR; the TCRdb copy retains only in-frame clones and omits some. Of over 110,000 clones listed, around 85% are singletons. The sample comprised PBMCs. The source is a woman between 45 and 60 years old in good health and CMV-seropositive. CDR3s leave out the opening cysteine and the closing phenylalanine or tryptophan.

12	TRBV7-9	TRBJ1-5	ASSPGVSNQPQH
13	TRBV5-6	TRBJ2-5	ASSSSLTGGETQY
13	TRBV7-3	TRBJ1-2	ASSSWDSVTRGYT
11	TRBV9	TRBJ1-5	ASSVAGNQPQH
12	TRBV5-1	TRBJ2-2	ASSLFGNTGELF
13	TRBV6-5	TRBJ2-1	ASSNRLAGYNEQF
12	TRBV5-6	TRBJ2-7	ASSLGGASYEQY
14	TRBV7-6	TRBJ2-2	ASSLRVAGDTGELF
13	TRBV30	TRBJ2-1	AWSALGAGMDEQF
12	TRBV28	TRBJ2-7	ASSLFGGYYEQY
12	TRBV5-1	TRBJ2-3	ASSPSGERDTQY
12	TRBV4-1	TRBJ1-5	ASSQDYGDQPQH
13	TRBV19	TRBJ1-1	ASRTIDRGYTEAF
14	TRBV25-1	TRBJ2-5	ASSGTGLAGQETQY
13	TRBV7-2	TRBJ1-2	ASRPRTGEVYGYT
9	TRBV9	TRBJ1-1	ASRANTEAF
9	TRBV2	TRBJ1-2	ASSYTDRTT
17	TRBV19	TRBJ1-6	ASNPGQGIINSYNSPLH
12	TRBV19	TRBJ1-1	ASSIALTFGEAF
15	TRBV15	TRBJ1-5	ATSRDKGQGENQPQH
12	TRBV6-1	TRBJ1-4	ASSSGRGNEKLF
10	TRBV2	TRBJ2-5	ASGQGRETQY
16	TRBV14	TRBJ2-5	ASSQIRGTTGGLETQY
18	TRBV21-1	TRBJ2-3	ASSKAGRRQAILRTDTQY
12	TRBV9	TRBJ2-1	ASSVRWEYNEQF
11	TRBV6-6	TRBJ1-2	ASTPDRVYGYT
9	TRBV30	TRBJ2-7	AWQLSYEQY
11	TRBV19	TRBJ1-2	ASREQGDHGYT
12	TRBV5-4	TRBJ2-7	ASSMDRGSYEQY
11	TRBV2	TRBJ2-7	ASSWRDSYEQY
13	TRBV6-5	TRBJ1-5	ASSYGRPGNQPQH
10	TRBV29-1	TRBJ1-2	SVVIGGHGYT
13	TRBV27	TRBJ2-3	ASSHTGGEEDTQY
12	TRBV6-5	TRBJ2-7	AINSRNYPYEQY
12	TRBV10-3	TRBJ2-3	AITPSGYTDTQY
13	TRBV4-3	TRBJ2-2	ASSRGTANTGELF
13	TRBV5-1	TRBJ2-7	ASSLGAGTFYEQY
12	TRBV7-3	TRBJ2-6	ASSLSSGANVLT
13	TRBV30	TRBJ2-2	AWSTGTANPGELF